This T cell receptor (beta chain) was observed in a study of CD8+CD57+ T cells in acquired aplastic anemia. Study details: Sorting CD4+ and CD8+ cells gave DNA averaging around 3 ug. CD4+ reads averaged roughly 10 million in healthy donors. General study findings and limits: Patients and controls had CD8+ Simpson's diversity values that were not significantly distinct. The same twenty-nine CD8+ CDR3 sequences occurred in patients and in controls.

Using genomic DNA as the template, TCR beta VDJ and CDR3 profiling was carried out. TCRdb re-called the reads through MiXCR, storing one row per CDR3 protein. The table has 98,000 or so distinct CDR3 sequences, 51% seen once; the top ten hold approximately 32%. Germline V gene lookup returns CDR1 LGHNA and CDR2 YSLEER. The V gene end was trimmed by 0 bases and the J gene end by 10 bases; junction bases not matched to a gene: 6. The CDR3 is made up of 15 amino acids. This clonotype was seen at least ten times. Its antigen is undetermined. The sequence was obtained from a human donor in good health, serving as a control. This chain joins TRBV4-3 and TRBJ1-4; 9 bases match TRBD1. The sample was sorted CD4+, CD8+, or CD8+CD57+ T cells (not recorded which) from PBMCs. The chain's CDR3 is CASSQDPGQGRKLFF. As DNA, the CDR3 is TGCGCCAGCAGCCAAGATCCCGGACAGGGGAGAAAACTGTTTTTT.